A single sample is the source of the 32 T cell receptor beta chains below, sequenced in a study of cytotoxic CD8 clonotypes in ibrutinib-treated CLL. The data were produced by immunoSEQ multiplex PCR, yet TCRdb's version contains in-frame clones alone and is incomplete. Of 150,000 to 250,000 clones listed, about 72% were seen once; the top ten hold roughly 12%. This specimen was PBMCs, taken after 24 months of ibrutinib treatment. The source of these receptors is a human donor with chronic lymphocytic leukemia.

The rearrangement uses TRBV5-1 and TRBJ2-7; 11 bases agree with TRBD2. The CDR3 runs to 15 residues. V gave up 1 base and J gave up 6 bases; unmatched junction bases: 6. Germline V gene sequence: CDR1 SGHRS, CDR2 YFSETQ. The CDR3 sequence is CASSLFLAGGSEQYF. The CDR3 region has the DNA TGCGCCAGCAGCTTGTTCCTAGCGGGAGGCTCCGAGCAGTACTTC.

The rearrangement links TRBV13 to TRBJ2-7, with TRBD1 identical over 8 bases. J gave up 5 bases and V 5 bases, and 8 bases lay outside the gene matches. The germline V gene encodes CDR1 PRHDT and CDR2 FYEKMQ (reference sequence). The CDR3 extends over 14 amino acids. The CDR3 here is CASSTRTGNHEQYF. CDR3 DNA: TGTGCCAGCAGCACCCGGACAGGGAACCACGAGCAGTACTTC.

This clone was seen once. This chain joins TRBV9 and TRBJ2-1; D is tentatively TRBD1 or TRBD2 (6 bases each). Germline assignment: CDR1 SGDLS and CDR2 YYNGEE. The V and J ends lost 3 bases and 3 bases respectively, with 13 bases between them. This CDR3 region has 15 residues. Written as DNA, the CDR3 is TGTGCCAGCAGCGAGAGGGGGGCGGGCTACAATGAGCAGTTCTTC. Its protein is CASSERGAGYNEQFF.

The V and J genes are TRBV28 and TRBJ1-5; D gene uncertain. From germline, CDR1 is MDHEN and CDR2 SYDVKM. Between the trimmed V and J ends, which lost 3 bases and 0 bases, there was a span of 9 bases. The CDR3 loop spans 15 amino acids. The CDR3 here is CASSFLGNSNQPQHF. The CDR3, as DNA: TGTGCCAGCAGTTTCTTAGGTAATAGCAATCAGCCCCAGCATTTT.

CDR3 sequence: CASSEGPGANVLTF. DNA for the CDR3: TGTGCCAGCAGTGAAGGGCCTGGGGCCAACGTCCTGACTTTC. The rearrangement uses TRBV2 and TRBJ2-6; D is unresolved. Germline loops: CDR1 SNHLY, CDR2 FYNNEI. V was trimmed by 1 base and J by 2 bases, leaving 3 bases between them. The CDR3 has 14 residues.

The chain joins TRBV4-3 to TRBJ2-7; the match to TRBD2 covers 11 bases. After removal of 2 bases from V and 4 bases from J, the junction contained 4 bases not matched to a gene. Germline loops: CDR1 LGHNA, CDR2 YSLEER. CDR3 size: 15 residues. The CDR3: CASSQLTSGSYEQYF. CDR3 coding DNA: TGCGCCAGCAGCCAACTCACTAGCGGGAGTTACGAGCAGTACTTC.

The rearrangement joins TRBV5-1 to TRBJ2-7, with TRBD1 matching over 9 bases. The V gene end was trimmed by 4 bases and the J gene end by 1 base; junction bases not matched to a gene: 6. This CDR3 comprises 15 residues. Germline V gives CDR1 SGHRS, CDR2 YFSETQ. The CDR3 loop reads CASSGAGTGSYEQYF. The DNA for the CDR3 is TGCGCCAGCAGCGGGGCCGGGACAGGGTCCTACGAGCAGTACTTC.

This sequence joins TRBV4-2 and TRBJ2-3; 10 bases map to TRBD2. This CDR3 comprises 15 residues. After removal of 1 base from V and 6 bases from J, the junction contained 4 bases not matched to a gene. Germline V gene lookup returns CDR1 LGHNA and CDR2 YNFKEQ. In DNA, the CDR3 is TGTGCCAGCAGCCAAGTGACTAGCGGGCGGGATACGCAGTATTTT. Translating it yields CASSQVTSGRDTQYF.

V usage is TRBV2 and J usage is TRBJ1-4; TRBD1 matches 7 bases. Germline lookup yields CDR1 SNHLY and CDR2 FYNNEI. The CDR3 has 18 residues. The junction had 17 bases not matched to a gene; V was cut back by 2 bases and J by 8 bases. Here the CDR3 reads CASSERLGRGVLGEKLFF. DNA for the CDR3: TGTGCCAGCAGTGAAAGGCTGGGCAGGGGGGTTCTTGGGGAAAAACTGTTTTTT.

This clone turned up a few times. The chain recombines TRBV4-2 with TRBJ1-2; D is unresolved. The CDR3 covers 15 residues. CDR1 is LGHNA and CDR2 is YNFKEQ in the germline V gene. Deletions cut 0 bases from V and 4 bases from J, with 12 bases between. CDR3 amino acids: CASSQDNAGLYGYTF. For the CDR3, the DNA is TGTGCCAGCAGCCAAGATAACGCAGGCCTCTATGGCTACACCTTC.

The chain joins TRBV9 to TRBJ2-5; D may match TRBD1 or TRBD2 (5 bases each). CDR3 length: 16 residues. The V end lost 0 bases, the J end lost 0 bases, and 12 bases lay between the germline ends. CDR1 and CDR2 (germline): SGDLS, YYNGEE. The CDR3 nucleotides are TGTGCCAGCAGCGTAGACCCGGGGACGAACCAAGAGACCCAGTACTTC. Amino acid sequence: CASSVDPGTNQETQYF.

The chain combines TRBV9 with TRBJ2-7; the D is unclear. The CDR3 has 16 amino acids. CDR1 and CDR2 from the germline V gene are SGDLS and YYNGEE. V gave up 0 bases and J gave up 2 bases, with 15 bases separating them. The CDR3: CASSVAGTGPPYEQYF. The CDR3 nucleotides are TGTGCCAGCAGCGTAGCCGGAACGGGTCCACCCTACGAGCAGTACTTC.

The V and J genes are TRBV4-1 and TRBJ2-1, with D unclear. V lost 5 bases and J lost 7, with 9 bases in between. The length of the CDR3 is 12 residues. From germline, CDR1 is MGHRA and CDR2 YSYEKL. CDR3 in DNA: TGCGCCAGCAGCAGTTCCCTAAATGAGCAGTTCTTC. It yields the protein CASSSSLNEQFF.

For the CDR3, the DNA is TGTGCCAGCAGCTTAACTAGCGGGACTATCGAGCAGTACTTC. The encoded protein is CASSLTSGTIEQYF. The chain has TRBV11-2 and TRBJ2-7, with TRBD2 matching 10 bases. The CDR3 extends over 14 amino acids. Germline V gives CDR1 SGHAT, CDR2 FQNNGV. The ends lost 2 bases at V and 6 bases at J; junction bases unmatched: 4. The full variable domain, its missing parts supplied by reference TRBV11-2 and TRBJ2-7, is EAGVAQSPRYKIIEKRQSVAFWCNPISGHATLYWYQQILGQGPKLLIQFQNNGVVDDSQLPKDRFSAERLKGVDSTLKIQPAKLEDSAVYLCASSLTSGTIEQYFGPGTRLTVT.

The chain links TRBV29-1 to TRBJ2-1; 12 bases agree with TRBD2. Trimming took 4 bases from V and 0 from J; bases not matched to a gene: 7. The CDR3 has 17 amino acids. Germline CDR1 is SQVTM and CDR2 is ANQGSEA. CDR3: CSVVGLAGGSSYNEQFF. As DNA, the CDR3 is TGCAGCGTTGTCGGGCTAGCGGGAGGGAGCTCCTACAATGAGCAGTTCTTC.

This rearrangement joins TRBV5-4 to TRBJ2-2; 7 bases align to TRBD2. This CDR3 has 16 residues. Germline V gene sequence: CDR1 SGHNT, CDR2 YYREEE (reference sequence). The J segment lost 1 base and the V segment lost 3 bases, leaving 6 bases of the junction unmatched. The CDR3 sequence is CASSSVVAGNTGELFF. As DNA, the CDR3 is TGTGCCAGCAGCTCAGTCGTAGCGGGGAACACCGGGGAGCTGTTTTTT. Filled out from reference TRBV5-4 and TRBJ2-2, the complete variable domain reads ETGVTQSPTHLIKTRGQQVTLRCSSQSGHNTVSWYQQALGQGPQFIFQYYREEENGRGNFPPRFSGLQFPNYSSELNVNALELDDSALYLCASSSVVAGNTGELFFGEGSRLTVL.

This clone was recorded a few times. The rearrangement joins TRBV19 to TRBJ1-4; the D is unclear. The germline V and J ends were trimmed by 7 bases and 8 bases, with 8 bases remaining between them. This CDR3 spans 11 amino acids. Looked up from germline, CDR1 is LNHDA and CDR2 is SQIVND (reference sequence). The CDR3 loop is CASTQGEKLFF. In nucleotides, the CDR3 is TGTGCCAGTACCCAAGGGGAAAAACTGTTTTTT.

The chain combines TRBV4-3 with TRBJ2-1; D possibly corresponds to TRBD2 (5 bases). CDR1 LGHNA and CDR2 YSLEER come from the germline V gene. Trimming stripped 5 bases from V and 0 bases from J, with 17 bases between. This CDR3 region has 17 residues. CDR3 in DNA: TGCGCCAGCAGCTTCCGAGAGGGCGGCCGCTCCTACAATGAGCAGTTCTTC. The encoded protein is CASSFREGGRSYNEQFF.

The table lists this clone with a few counts. The V gene is TRBV7-3, the J gene TRBJ2-6; possible D gene TRBD2, 5 bases. This CDR3 has 16 residues. Trimming removed 5 bases at V and 4 bases at J, with 15 bases between. CDR1 is SGHTA and CDR2 is FQGTGA in the germline V gene. The CDR3 region has the DNA TGTGCCAGCAGCGCGACACTAGATTCCGGGGCCAACGTCCTGACTTTC. The encoded protein is CASSATLDSGANVLTF.

This sequence joins TRBV28 and TRBJ1-5; tentatively, D is TRBD1 (6 bases). Looked up from germline, CDR1 is MDHEN and CDR2 is SYDVKM. The CDR3 is 14 residues long. Trimming removed 3 bases at V and 7 bases at J, with 13 bases between. In DNA, the CDR3 is TGTGCCAGCAGTTTGGACGGGGGGCGGCAGCCCCAGCATTTT. Amino acid sequence: CASSLDGGRQPQHF.

The rearrangement joins TRBV29-1 to TRBJ2-5; D unresolved. The V gene's germline CDR1 is SQVTM and CDR2 ANQGSEA. V lost 1 base to trimming and J lost 5 bases, with 17 bases between them. This CDR3 region has 15 residues. CDR3 DNA sequence: TGCAGCGTTGAAGGTAGGGCCCTTCGGTGGGAGACCCAGTACTTC. This encodes CSVEGRALRWETQYF.

This rearrangement joins TRBV15 to TRBJ1-1; 7 bases line up with TRBD1. The CDR3 is 15 amino acids. CDR1 and CDR2 from the germline V gene are LNHNV and YYDKDF (reference sequence). V shed 7 bases, J shed 6 bases, and the junction held 14 bases outside the gene matches. This chain's CDR3 is CATKTDVGQGAEAFF. Written as DNA, the CDR3 is TGTGCCACCAAGACAGACGTAGGGCAGGGGGCTGAAGCTTTCTTT. The entire variable domain, with the rest obtained from reference TRBV15 and TRBJ1-1, is as follows: DAMVIQNPRYQVTQFGKPVTLSCSQTLNHNVMYWYQQKSSQAPKLLFHYYDKDFNNEADTPDNFQSRRPNTSFCFLDIRSPGLGDTAMYLCATKTDVGQGAEAFFGQGTRLTVV.

The chain recombines TRBV5-1 with TRBJ2-5; 12 bases are shared with TRBD2. J lost 0 bases, V lost 4 bases, and 4 bases had no gene match. The length of the CDR3 is 16 residues. CDR1 is SGHRS and CDR2 is YFSETQ in the germline V gene. CDR3 amino acids: CASSGGTSGYQETQYF. The CDR3 DNA reads as TGCGCCAGCAGCGGCGGGACTAGCGGGTACCAAGAGACCCAGTACTTC.

The chain employs TRBV9 and TRBJ2-1; TRBD2 matches 10 bases. Trimming took 2 bases from V and 4 from J; bases not matched to a gene: 3. Germline V gene sequence: CDR1 SGDLS, CDR2 YYNGEE. The CDR3 has 15 amino acids. This CDR3 reads CASSVTSGAYNEQFF. The CDR3 DNA follows: TGTGCCAGCAGCGTTACTAGCGGGGCATACAATGAGCAGTTCTTC.

The DNA for the CDR3 is TGTGCCACTCAGTCCTCCAGGGTTTCATACGAGCAGTACTTC. Amino acids: CATQSSRVSYEQYF. The gene calls are TRBV27 and TRBJ2-7, with a tentative D call TRBD1 (5 bases). Germline CDR1 reads MNHEY; CDR2 reads SMNVEV (reference sequence). This CDR3 spans 14 amino acids. The V and J ends lost 10 bases and 4 bases respectively, with 20 bases between them.

V is TRBV6-5 and J is TRBJ2-1; 7 bases line up with TRBD2. With V trimmed by 5 bases and J by 4 bases, 8 bases remained unmatched. This CDR3 has 15 amino acids. The germline CDR1 and CDR2 sequences are MNHEY and SVGAGI. CDR3 sequence: CASSIGAGMYNEQFF. CDR3 in DNA: TGTGCCAGCAGTATTGGAGCGGGGATGTACAATGAGCAGTTCTTC.

The gene calls are TRBV7-8 and TRBJ2-5; 9 bases align to TRBD1. The CDR3 is 14 residues long. V lost 5 bases to trimming and J lost 7 bases; unmatched junction nucleotides: 8. Germline CDR1 and CDR2: SGHVS and FQNEAQ. The CDR3 region has the DNA TGTGCCAGCAGCAGACAGGGGGTTTCGGGGACCCAGTACTTC. The encoded protein is CASSRQGVSGTQYF.

The chain is built from TRBV9 and TRBJ2-3; D is tentatively TRBD1 or TRBD2 (5 bases each). The CDR3 has 14 amino acids. Germline V gene lookup returns CDR1 SGDLS and CDR2 YYNGEE. V was clipped by 7 bases and J by 0 bases, with 12 bases between them. The CDR3 sequence: CASARDQSTDTQYF. Written as DNA, the CDR3 is TGTGCCAGCGCCCGGGACCAGAGCACAGATACGCAGTATTTT.

This clone has a single count. J is TRBJ2-7 and V is TRBV5-4, with 14 bases identical to TRBD2. Trimming took 4 bases from V and 9 from J; bases not matched to a gene: 9. The V gene's germline CDR1 is SGHNT and CDR2 YYREEE (reference sequence). CDR3 size: 15 residues. The CDR3 nucleotides are TGTGCCAGCAGCAACCCGGGACTAGCGGGAGTTGGGCAGTACTTC. This translates into CASSNPGLAGVGQYF.

The chain combines TRBV5-1 with TRBJ2-1; 7 nucleotides align to TRBD2. The CDR3 sequence is 13 residues long. The trim removed 4 bases at V and 9 bases at J, leaving 7 bases unmatched. Germline CDR1 and CDR2: SGHRS and YFSETQ. CDR3 nucleotide sequence: TGCGCCAGCAGCCCGGGACTATATGGTGAGCAGTTCTTC. Its translation: CASSPGLYGEQFF.

The chain employs TRBV21-1 and TRBJ2-7; the D segment call TRBD1 is taken from the table without a DNA check. TRBV21-1 is annotated as a pseudogene. This CDR3 has 16 amino acids. CDR3 sequence: CASSKLRQAYPYEQYF. CDR3 in DNA: TGTGCCAGCAGCAAACTCCGACAGGCCTATCCCTACGAGCAGTACTTC.

The V gene is TRBV27, the J gene TRBJ2-7; 8 bases are a match to TRBD1. J lost 1 base, V lost 5 bases, and 10 bases had no gene match. Germline CDR1 reads MNHEY; CDR2 reads SMNVEV (reference sequence). This CDR3 spans 16 amino acids. This CDR3 is CASSRKGRGQSYEQYF. The CDR3 DNA sequence: TGTGCCAGCAGTAGAAAGGGCAGGGGGCAATCCTACGAGCAGTACTTC.